This T cell receptor beta chain comes out of a study of blood T cell repertoires in COVID-19. About the research overall: Sites in the United States, Italy and Spain provided acute and convalescent COVID-19 samples. PBMCs, B-cell-depleted T cells, or T cells provided the cDNA or gDNA that made up the material.

How the authors handled the data: How many nucleated cells were present was estimated from reference gene primer amplification. The repertoire was sequenced with immunoSEQ multiplex PCR; TCRdb's copy has only in-frame clones and lacks some. V and J calls plus clone size are reproduced from that table; the DNA served to infer D and trimming. This sample has under 350,000 clones, with over 75% found just once. The CDR3 runs 18 residues. This receptor was taken from a human donor in a cohort sampled during active COVID-19. The source material was peripheral blood. J is TRBJ2-1 and V is TRBV21-1; the table's D call TRBD2 went unverified against the DNA. TRBV21-1 corresponds to a pseudogene. In DNA, the CDR3 is TGTGCCAGCAGCAAAGGGACTAGCGGATTGGGCTCCTACAATGAGCAGTTCTTC. It encodes CASSKGTSGLGSYNEQFF.